This note documents a single T cell receptor (beta chain) sequence. Only in-frame clones appear in the TCRdb table, and some are missing; sequencing was by immunoSEQ multiplex PCR. The sample carries tens of thousands of clones, about 80% recorded once. This entry comes from a study of blood T cell repertoires in COVID-19. Study overall: T cells, B-cell-depleted T cells, or PBMCs provided the cDNA or gDNA that served as material.

This clonotype originated in a human donor in a cohort sampled during active COVID-19. Sequences were obtained from peripheral blood.

CDR3 amino acids: CASSKPGQGLNYGYTF. The CDR3 DNA sequence: TGTGCCAGCAGCAAGCCGGGACAGGGCCTTAACTATGGCTACACCTTC. The chain combines TRBV21-1 with TRBJ1-2; the table's D call, TRBD1, was not checked against the DNA. TRBV21-1 is a documented pseudogene. There are 16 residues in the CDR3.